This is a list of T cell receptor beta chains from one sample in a study of tumor-infiltrating lymphocytes in primary liver carcinoma. A single record per CDR3 protein comes from TCRdb applying MiXCR to the multiplex PCR reads. The sample carries over 250,000 distinct CDR3 sequences, roughly three fifths recorded once. Sequencing was performed on peripheral blood. The source is a woman between 25 and 40 years old with primary liver carcinoma and hepatitis B virus infection. Both conserved end residues are part of each CDR3. Part of the rows lack a size; the others show once, few, many or a class for expanded clones.

V gene	clone size	J gene	CDR3 protein
TRBV4-1	many	TRBJ2-7	CASSPNFGTDSYEQYF
TRBV6-6	many	TRBJ1-5	CASTRQQDQPQHF
TRBV12-3/TRBV12-4	few	TRBJ1-4	CASSRQGRKLFF
TRBV7-8	NA	TRBJ2-1	CASTLRTSGYNEQFF
TRBV10-3	few	TRBJ2-5	CAISGETDQETQYF
TRBV29-1	NA	TRBJ2-7	CSVLTYEKYF
TRBV10-3	many	TRBJ2-7	CAISGLAGGEQYF
TRBV12-3/TRBV12-4	NA	TRBJ2-1	CATRAGTRPLGEQFF
TRBV11-2	NA	TRBJ1-4	CASCHWGGELFF
TRBV6-2/TRBV6-3	few	TRBJ2-1	CASSVAPYNEQFF
TRBV5-4	NA	TRBJ1-1	CASSLDTTEAFF
TRBV5-1	many	TRBJ2-3	CASSTAGTSGTDTQYF
TRBV4-2	NA	TRBJ2-7	CASSRPPRDRSSYEQYF
TRBV6-2/TRBV6-3	NA	TRBJ2-1	CASSYSTLGTGSDEQFF
TRBV28	NA	TRBJ2-7	CASSQSGFDSYEQYF
TRBV6-2/TRBV6-3	NA	TRBJ2-1	CASSYLGTSGRGNNEQLF
TRBV12-3/TRBV12-4	NA	TRBJ2-7	CASSTNRAYEHYF
TRBV5-1	NA	TRBJ2-5	CTSSTGQARETQYF
TRBV6-6	NA	TRBJ2-1	CASSLAGGYNGQFF
TRBV7-9	once	TRBJ2-5	CVSSRLYF
TRBV6-1	NA	TRBJ2-2	CASIEVQATTGELFF
TRBV30	NA	TRBJ1-5	CAWSVRLGNQPQHF
TRBV14	NA	TRBJ1-2	CASSPNLGLGGYTF
TRBV30	NA	TRBJ2-2	CAWSPATNTGEMFF
TRBV12-3/TRBV12-4	NA	TRBJ2-1	CASSLSGPTYNEQFF
TRBV29-1	NA	TRBJ2-5	CSVGRHQETQYF
TRBV5-4	NA	TRBJ2-3	CASSLEKAPETNTDTQYF